Below, 28 T cell receptor beta chains from the same sample are listed, as sequenced in a study of regulatory T cells in long-lasting Graves disease. The authors built TCR beta libraries using iRepertoire HTBI primers and Arm-PCR of CDR3 regions. TCRdb called the multiplex PCR reads again in MiXCR, with one record for every CDR3 protein. The top ten clones hold 20% to 25% of a sample with roughly 530,000 distinct CDR3 sequences, about 15% of them seen once. The time point here: newly diagnosed GD, antithyroid drugs for less than 3 months. There was RNA extracted from PBMCs, and the TCR library was made from it. These data were also filed under a second study, of T cells in Graves' hyperthyroidism and ophthalmopathy.

Sequencing was performed on peripheral blood mononuclear cells (PBMCs), taken at new diagnosis, from a patient treated with antithyroid drugs. The receptors originated from a woman aged 35 to 60 with Graves disease.

The chain carries TRBV9 and TRBJ2-2; D gene unclear. Looked up from germline, CDR1 is SGDLS and CDR2 is YYNGEE. The CDR3 is 16 residues long. Trimming removed 0 bases from V and 4 bases from J, with 13 bases in between. CDR3 amino acids: CASSVDLGQSTGELFF. In DNA form, the CDR3 reads TGTGCCAGCAGCGTAGATCTTGGCCAGTCCACCGGGGAGCTGTTTTTT. Full variable domain (remainder filled in from reference TRBV9 and TRBJ2-2): DSGVTQTPKHLITATGQRVTLRCSPRSGDLSVYWYQQSLDQGLQFLIQYYNGEERAKGNILERFSAQQFPDLHSELNLSSLELGDSALYFCASSVDLGQSTGELFFGEGSRLTVL.

This clonotype came up many times. The chain employs TRBV2 and TRBJ1-2, with no clear D. The germline V and J ends were trimmed by 3 bases and 2 bases, with 7 bases remaining between them. Germline-derived CDR1 and CDR2 are SNHLY and FYNNEI. This CDR3 spans 13 amino acids. CDR3 loop: CASSDQRNYGYTF. CDR3 coding DNA: TGTGCCAGCAGTGATCAAAGAAACTATGGCTACACCTTC.

This clonotype turned up a few times. The rearrangement links TRBV12-3 or TRBV12-4 to TRBJ1-5; 8 bases map to TRBD1. The junction had 5 bases not matched to a gene; V was cut back by 6 bases and J by 4 bases. The CDR3 is 14 residues long. This CDR3 reads CASSDRGTNQPQHF. In nucleotides, the CDR3 is TGTGCCAGCAGCGACAGGGGTACGAATCAGCCCCAGCATTTT.

This clonotype was observed at least ten times. This chain uses TRBV12-5 with TRBJ2-3; the D gene is possibly TRBD1 (5 bases). Trimming left V 7 bases short and J 2 bases short, with 10 bases between. Germline lookup yields CDR1 LGHNT and CDR2 FRNRAP. The CDR3 runs to 13 residues. DNA of the CDR3: TGTGCTAGTGTTCAGGGAACCACAGATACGCAGTATTTT. Its translation is CASVQGTTDTQYF.

A word on this clonotype: The junction departs from germline at one end; a sequencing error may be responsible. V gene TRBV2 combines with J gene TRBJ2-3, with no clear D. The length of the CDR3 is 11 residues. Looked up from germline, CDR1 is SNHLY and CDR2 is FYNNEI. In nucleotides, the CDR3 is TGTGCCAGCAGGGAAGGGTATACGCAGTATTTT. Protein product: CASREGYTQYF.

This clonotype was recorded at least ten times. This chain connects TRBV29-1 to TRBJ1-1; D remains ambiguous. The CDR3 is 14 amino acids. Germline lookup yields CDR1 SQVTM and CDR2 ANQGSEA. V was shortened by 6 bases and J by 5 bases, with 19 bases between the two germline ends. CDR3 region: CSVGKSVEATEAFF. In DNA, the CDR3 is TGCAGCGTCGGGAAATCCGTCGAGGCGACTGAAGCTTTCTTT.

In this sample, this clonotype turned up a few times. The gene calls are TRBV6-2 or TRBV6-3 and TRBJ2-7; the D is unclear. CDR1 is MNHEY and CDR2 is SVGEGT in the germline V gene. Trimming shortened V by 0 bases and J by 7 bases, and 10 bases separated the two germline ends. This CDR3 comprises 13 residues. For the CDR3, the DNA is TGTGCCAGCAGTTACTCGAAAGCCCTAGAGCAGTACTTC. Residues: CASSYSKALEQYF.

This clonotype was recorded a few times. This chain joins TRBV19 and TRBJ1-1; no clear D. The V gene lost 6 bases and the J gene lost 4 bases, with 9 bases spanning the gap. The CDR3 runs to 12 residues. Germline V gene lookup returns CDR1 LNHDA and CDR2 SQIVND (reference sequence). The CDR3 nucleotides are TGTGCCAGTAGAAGGGCCCCCACTGAAGCTTTCTTT. Residues: CASRRAPTEAFF.

This clonotype showed up just a few times. V and J are TRBV30 and TRBJ1-5; D is undetermined. CDR3 size: 13 residues. With 2 bases removed from V and 0 bases from J, the gap between germline ends came to 5 bases. Germline V CDR1 and CDR2: GTSNPN, SVGIG (reference sequence). CDR3 nucleotides: TGTGCCTGGAGTTGGGATAGCAATCAGCCCCAGCATTTT. It codes for CAWSWDSNQPQHF.

Of note for this clonotype: With a much larger clone just one base away, this may be a read error. The rearrangement uses TRBV12-3 or TRBV12-4 and TRBJ1-5, with D hard to call. The CDR3 extends over 12 amino acids. The CDR3 region is CVSSVPNQPQHF. CDR3 DNA: TGTGTCAGCTCAGTTCCCAATCAGCCCCAGCATTTT.

This clonotype was recorded at least ten times. The chain uses TRBV20-1 and TRBJ1-4; the D is unclear. This CDR3 region has 14 residues. Trimming cost V 6 bases and J 1 base, with 12 bases left between them. CDR1 and CDR2 (germline): DFQATT, SNEGSKA (reference sequence). CDR3 loop: CSAARGGTNEKLFF. Written as DNA, the CDR3 is TGCAGTGCCGCCCGGGGAGGAACTAATGAAAAACTGTTTTTT.

This clonotype was observed at least ten times. V and J are TRBV24-1 and TRBJ2-1; tentative D call: TRBD2 (7 bases). CDR1 and CDR2 (germline): KGHDR, SFDVKD. The CDR3 is 15 residues long. Trimming took off 7 bases at V and 7 bases at J, with 19 bases between the two ends. The CDR3, as DNA: TGTGCCACCAGGCCAGCCGGGGGGCCGGGGAATGAGCAGTTCTTC. It is translated as CATRPAGGPGNEQFF.

This chain links TRBV20-1 with TRBJ1-1; a possible D gene is TRBD1 (5 bases). In germline, CDR1 is DFQATT, CDR2 SNEGSKA (reference sequence). V lost 3 bases, J lost 4 bases, and 15 bases lay in between. The CDR3 spans 14 residues. The DNA of the CDR3 is TGCAGTGCTAGGGGACCCGGACCAGGCACTGAAGCTTTCTTT. Translating gives CSARGPGPGTEAFF.

The count of this clonotype is one. J is TRBJ1-2 and V is TRBV12-3 or TRBV12-4; a weak D match, TRBD1 (5 bases). This CDR3 region has 13 residues. Trimming pared 6 bases from V and 4 bases from J, leaving 12 bases between. The CDR3 here is CASRKVGTYGYTF. CDR3 DNA: TGTGCCAGCAGGAAAGTGGGGACCTATGGCTACACCTTC.

V gene TRBV2 combines with J gene TRBJ1-4, with 7 positions matching TRBD1. With V trimmed by 7 bases and J by 7 bases, 12 bases remained unmatched. CDR1 and CDR2 (germline): SNHLY, FYNNEI. The CDR3 runs to 15 residues. CDR3 protein: CASNLQGLGVEKLFF. CDR3 in DNA: TGTGCCAGCAACTTACAGGGGCTTGGGGTTGAAAAACTGTTTTTT.

There are a few counts of this clonotype. J is TRBJ2-7 and V is TRBV5-8; TRBD1 matches 7 bases. The CDR3 extends over 11 amino acids. Germline CDR1 reads SGHTS; CDR2 reads YDEGEE. Losses at the gene ends were 2 bases for V and 11 bases for J; bases not matched to a gene: 4. The CDR3 DNA sequence: TGTGCCAGCAGCTTCACCCAGGGGGAGTACTTC. Residues: CASSFTQGEYF. Complete variable domain (other parts from reference TRBV5-8 and TRBJ2-7): EAGVTQSPTHLIKTRGQQATLRCSPISGHTSVYWYQQALGLGLQFLLWYDEGEERNRGNFPPRFSGRQFPNYSSELNVNALELEDSALYLCASSFTQGEYFGPGTRLTVT.

This clonotype was recorded many times. The chain joins TRBV11-2 to TRBJ2-7; D unclear. Germline V CDR1 and CDR2: SGHAT, FQNNGV. This CDR3 has 15 residues. With 5 bases removed from V and 3 bases from J, the gap between germline ends came to 17 bases. CDR3 DNA sequence: TGTGCCAGCAGCCCTCGACCCGGGTGGGGCTACGAGCAGTACTTC. This codes for CASSPRPGWGYEQYF.

This clonotype was recorded a few times. V is TRBV5-1 and J is TRBJ1-2; D gene unclear. Trimming left V 1 base short and J 8 bases short, with 15 bases between. In germline, CDR1 is SGHRS, CDR2 YFSETQ. The CDR3 contains 14 residues. CDR3 in DNA: TGCGCCAGCAGCTTGTCGGCAACTTTGTGGGGCTACACCTTC. It codes for CASSLSATLWGYTF.

The chain uses TRBV4-1 and TRBJ1-5; TRBD1 is a possible D gene (5 bases). V was clipped by 3 bases and J by 3 bases, with 15 bases between them. CDR1 MGHRA and CDR2 YSYEKL come from the germline V gene. This CDR3 comprises 16 residues. The CDR3 DNA follows: TGCGCCAGCAGCCAGGGACGGGGGGGTTCCAATCAGCCCCAGCATTTT. It specifies CASSQGRGGSNQPQHF.

V and J are TRBV29-1 and TRBJ1-1; 9 bases are shared with TRBD1. Germline-derived CDR1 and CDR2 are SQVTM and ANQGSEA. This CDR3 contains 12 residues. The V segment lost 7 bases and the J segment 7 bases; nucleotides outside the gene matches: 7. CDR3 coding DNA: TGCAGCGCTACAACAGGGGGCTTTGAAGCTTTCTTT. It is translated as CSATTGGFEAFF.

The V call is TRBV18, the J call TRBJ2-3; D not certain. CDR3 size: 11 residues. Deletions cut 8 bases from V and 6 bases from J, with 9 bases between. Germline CDR1 reads KGHSH; CDR2 reads LQKENI. In DNA, the CDR3 is TGTGCCAGCCTGCAGGTGGATACGCAGTATTTT. Translation gives CASLQVDTQYF.

The V gene is TRBV12-3 or TRBV12-4, the J gene TRBJ1-2; 8 nucleotides match TRBD1. This CDR3 is built from 13 residues. J lost 7 bases, V lost 2 bases, and 3 bases had no gene match. CDR3 DNA: TGTGCCAGCAGTTTATCAGGGGGCTCTGGCTACACCTTC. Amino acid sequence: CASSLSGGSGYTF.

The chain joins TRBV5-4 to TRBJ1-1, with D perhaps TRBD1 (5 bases). CDR1 and CDR2 (germline): SGHNT, YYREEE (reference sequence). There are 18 residues in the CDR3. Trimming pared 0 bases from V and 3 bases from J, leaving 21 bases between. In DNA form, the CDR3 reads TGTGCCAGCAGCTTGGGGAGGGGCCCAGACTTGGTGGACACTGAAGCTTTCTTT. It encodes CASSLGRGPDLVDTEAFF. The whole variable domain, filled in from reference TRBV5-4 and TRBJ1-1, reads ETGVTQSPTHLIKTRGQQVTLRCSSQSGHNTVSWYQQALGQGPQFIFQYYREEENGRGNFPPRFSGLQFPNYSSELNVNALELDDSALYLCASSLGRGPDLVDTEAFFGQGTRLTVV.

The table lists this clonotype with many counts. The J gene is TRBJ1-2, the V gene TRBV6-1; D not resolved. There are 15 residues in the CDR3. The germline V gene has CDR1 MNHNS and CDR2 SASEGT. V dropped 2 bases and J dropped 0 bases, with 10 bases sitting between them. CDR3 residues: CASSEIPDSNYGYTF. The CDR3 region has the DNA TGTGCCAGCAGTGAAATTCCAGATTCTAACTATGGCTACACCTTC.

This clonotype was detected ten times or more. The chain links TRBV18 to TRBJ1-4; D is ambiguous. Germline V lookup: CDR1 KGHSH, CDR2 LQKENI. This CDR3 comprises 15 residues. Trimming took off 1 base at V and 7 bases at J, with 13 bases between the two ends. The CDR3 bases are TGTGCCAGCTCACCACGGCAGGCCGGGAGTGAAAAACTGTTTTTT. Translation gives CASSPRQAGSEKLFF.

This clonotype was seen at least ten times. The J gene is TRBJ1-6, the V gene TRBV12-3 or TRBV12-4, with 7 bases aligning to TRBD1. V was clipped by 10 bases and J by 7 bases; unmatched bases: 7. The CDR3 contains 13 residues. CDR3 bases: TGTGCCACTAAGACAGGGACCAATTCACCCCTCCACTTT. Its translation: CATKTGTNSPLHF.

The rearrangement links TRBV11-2 to TRBJ2-1; D unresolved. Between the trimmed V and J ends, which lost 1 base and 2 bases, there was a span of 6 bases. The CDR3 is made up of 14 amino acids. Germline lookup yields CDR1 SGHAT and CDR2 FQNNGV. The CDR3, as DNA: TGTGCCAGCAGCTTAGGTGACACCTACAATGAGCAGTTCTTC. Residues: CASSLGDTYNEQFF.

V gene TRBV5-1 combines with J gene TRBJ1-2; no clear D. Germline loops: CDR1 SGHRS, CDR2 YFSETQ. V lost 5 bases and J lost 0, with 23 bases in between. There are 18 residues in the CDR3. CDR3 loop: CASRPPIKDRPANYGYTF. In DNA, the CDR3 is TGCGCCAGCAGGCCGCCCATCAAGGACCGACCCGCTAACTATGGCTACACCTTC.